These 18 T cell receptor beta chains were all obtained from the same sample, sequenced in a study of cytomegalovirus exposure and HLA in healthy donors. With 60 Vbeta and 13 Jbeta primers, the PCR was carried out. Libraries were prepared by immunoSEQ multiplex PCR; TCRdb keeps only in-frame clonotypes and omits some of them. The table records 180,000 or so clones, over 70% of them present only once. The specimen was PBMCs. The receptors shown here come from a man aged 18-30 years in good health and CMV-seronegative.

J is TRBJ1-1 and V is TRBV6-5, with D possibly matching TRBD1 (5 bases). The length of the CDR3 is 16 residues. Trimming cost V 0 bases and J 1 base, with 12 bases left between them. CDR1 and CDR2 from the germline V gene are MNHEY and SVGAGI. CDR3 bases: TGTGCCAGCAGTTACTCGACAGTTAGGAGGAACACTGAAGCTTTCTTT. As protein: CASSYSTVRRNTEAFF.

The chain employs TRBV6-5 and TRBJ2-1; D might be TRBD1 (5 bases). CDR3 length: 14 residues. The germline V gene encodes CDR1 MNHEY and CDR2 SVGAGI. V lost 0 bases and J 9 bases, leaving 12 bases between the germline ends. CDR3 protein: CASSYSPQGTEQFF. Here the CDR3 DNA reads TGTGCCAGCAGTTACTCCCCCCAGGGAACTGAGCAGTTCTTC.

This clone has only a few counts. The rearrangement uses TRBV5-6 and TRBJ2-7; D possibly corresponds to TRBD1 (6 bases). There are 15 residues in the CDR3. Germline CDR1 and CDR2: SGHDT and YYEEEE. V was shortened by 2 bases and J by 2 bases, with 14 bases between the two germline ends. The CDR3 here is CASSFRTDGTYEQYF. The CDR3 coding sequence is TGTGCCAGCAGCTTTCGGACAGATGGGACCTACGAGCAGTACTTC.

The CDR3 region has the DNA TGTGCCAGCAGTTTTTCTATTAGGGGTATCTCACCCCTCCACTTT. Its protein product is CASSFSIRGISPLHF. The chain links TRBV28 to TRBJ1-6; D perhaps matches TRBD1 (5 bases). Per the germline V gene, CDR1 is MDHEN and CDR2 is SYDVKM. V lost 3 bases and J lost 10, with 16 bases in between. The CDR3 is 15 amino acids. Full variable domain (rest looked up from reference TRBV28 and TRBJ1-6): DVKVTQSSRYLVKRTGEKVFLECVQDMDHENMFWYRQDPGLGLRLIYFSYDVKMKEKGDIPEGYSVSREKKERFSLILESASTNQTSMYLCASSFSIRGISPLHFGNGTRLTVT.

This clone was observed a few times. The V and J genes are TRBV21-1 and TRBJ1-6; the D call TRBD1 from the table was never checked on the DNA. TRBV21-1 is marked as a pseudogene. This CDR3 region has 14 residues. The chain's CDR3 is CASPAGTGNSPLHF. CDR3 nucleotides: TGTGCCAGCCCGGCCGGGACAGGAAATTCACCCCTCCACTTT.

The CDR3 nucleotides read TGTGCCAGTAGTAACCCTAGCGGGTACAATGAGCAGTTCTTC. It translates to CASSNPSGYNEQFF. V and J are TRBV19 and TRBJ2-1; 8 bases are shared with TRBD2. The germline V gene encodes CDR1 LNHDA and CDR2 SQIVND (reference sequence). The CDR3 length is 14 residues. V lost 4 bases and J lost 4; bases outside the gene matches: 3.

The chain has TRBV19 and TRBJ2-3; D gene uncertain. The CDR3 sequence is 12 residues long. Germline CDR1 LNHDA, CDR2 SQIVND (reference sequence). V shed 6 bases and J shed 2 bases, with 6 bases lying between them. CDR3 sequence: CASRSPTDTQYF. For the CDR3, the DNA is TGTGCCAGTAGGAGTCCCACAGATACGCAGTATTTT. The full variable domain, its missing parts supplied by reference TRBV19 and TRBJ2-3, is DGGITQSPKYLFRKEGQNVTLSCEQNLNHDAMYWYRQDPGQGLRLIYYSQIVNDFQKGDIAEGYSVSREKKESFPLTVTSAQKNPTAFYLCASRSPTDTQYFGPGTRLTVL.

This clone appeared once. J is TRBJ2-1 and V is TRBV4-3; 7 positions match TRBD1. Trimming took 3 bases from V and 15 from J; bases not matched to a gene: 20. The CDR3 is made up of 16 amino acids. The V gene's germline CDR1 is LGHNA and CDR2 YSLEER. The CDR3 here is CASSQPPFGQVRPGFF. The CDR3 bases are TGCGCCAGCAGCCAGCCACCTTTCGGACAGGTCCGGCCGGGGTTCTTC.

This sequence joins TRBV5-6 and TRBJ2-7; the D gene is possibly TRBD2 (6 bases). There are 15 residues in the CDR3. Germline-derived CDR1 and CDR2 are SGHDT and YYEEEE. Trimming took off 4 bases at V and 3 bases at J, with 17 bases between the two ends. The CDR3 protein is CASSGRGTVIYEQYF. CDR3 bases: TGTGCCAGCAGCGGACGGGGGACGGTGATCTACGAGCAGTACTTC.

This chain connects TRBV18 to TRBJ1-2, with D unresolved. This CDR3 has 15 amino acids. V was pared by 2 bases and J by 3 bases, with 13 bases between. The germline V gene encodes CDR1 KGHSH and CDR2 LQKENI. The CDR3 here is CASSPMQVVDYGYTF. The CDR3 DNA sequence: TGTGCCAGCTCACCAATGCAGGTTGTAGACTATGGCTACACCTTC.

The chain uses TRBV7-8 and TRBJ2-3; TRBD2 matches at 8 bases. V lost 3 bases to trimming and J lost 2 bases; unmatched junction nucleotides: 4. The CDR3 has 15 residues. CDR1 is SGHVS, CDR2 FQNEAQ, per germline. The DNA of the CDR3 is TGTGCCAGCAGCTTTCCAGCGGGAGTCACAGATACGCAGTATTTT. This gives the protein CASSFPAGVTDTQYF.

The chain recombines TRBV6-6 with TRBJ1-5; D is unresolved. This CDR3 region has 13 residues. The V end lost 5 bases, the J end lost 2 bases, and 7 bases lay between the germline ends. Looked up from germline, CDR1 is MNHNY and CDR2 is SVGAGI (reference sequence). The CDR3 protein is CASSRSGNQPQHF. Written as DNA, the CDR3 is TGTGCCAGCAGTCGGTCGGGCAATCAGCCCCAGCATTTT.

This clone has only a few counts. DNA for the CDR3: TGTGCCAGCAGCTTGGGACTAGCGGAGTTTACGCAGTATTTT. It translates to CASSLGLAEFTQYF. The chain is built from TRBV5-6 and TRBJ2-3; TRBD2 aligns across 9 bases. V lost 0 bases to trimming and J lost 8 bases; unmatched junction nucleotides: 4. Germline CDR1 reads SGHDT; CDR2 reads YYEEEE. This CDR3 comprises 14 residues. The whole variable domain, remainder taken from reference TRBV5-6 and TRBJ2-3, is DAGVTQSPTHLIKTRGQQVTLRCSPKSGHDTVSWYQQALGQGPQFIFQYYEEEERQRGNFPDRFSGHQFPNYSSELNVNALLLGDSALYLCASSLGLAEFTQYFGPGTRLTVL.

In DNA form, the CDR3 reads TGCAGCGTTGAAGGGGGGGGACACCTGAAAAACACTGAAGCTTTCTTT. Its translation: CSVEGGGHLKNTEAFF. The chain is built from TRBV29-1 and TRBJ1-1, with D tentatively TRBD1 (6 bases). This CDR3 spans 16 amino acids. Germline V gives CDR1 SQVTM, CDR2 ANQGSEA. V was shortened by 1 base and J by 2 bases, with 17 bases between the two germline ends.

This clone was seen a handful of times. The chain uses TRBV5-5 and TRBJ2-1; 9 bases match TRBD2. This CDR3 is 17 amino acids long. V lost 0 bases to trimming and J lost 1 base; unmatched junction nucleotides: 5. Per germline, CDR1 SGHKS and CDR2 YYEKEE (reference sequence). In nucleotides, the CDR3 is TGTGCCAGCAGCTTGGGGATAGCGGGAGCTTCCTACAATGAGCAGTTCTTC. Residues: CASSLGIAGASYNEQFF.

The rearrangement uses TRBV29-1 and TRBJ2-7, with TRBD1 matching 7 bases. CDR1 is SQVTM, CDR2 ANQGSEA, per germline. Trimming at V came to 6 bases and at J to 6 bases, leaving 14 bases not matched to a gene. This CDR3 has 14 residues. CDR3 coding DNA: TGCAGCGTGAGGGGACAGAAGGGGCTGCTCGAGCAGTACTTC. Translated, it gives CSVRGQKGLLEQYF.

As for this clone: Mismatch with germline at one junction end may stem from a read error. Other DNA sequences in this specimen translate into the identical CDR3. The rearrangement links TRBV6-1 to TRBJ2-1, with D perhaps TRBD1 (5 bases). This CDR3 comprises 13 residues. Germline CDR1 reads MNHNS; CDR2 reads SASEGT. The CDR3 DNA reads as TGCGCCAGCAGTGAAGACAGCTACAATGAGCAGTTCTTC. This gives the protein CASSEDSYNEQFF.

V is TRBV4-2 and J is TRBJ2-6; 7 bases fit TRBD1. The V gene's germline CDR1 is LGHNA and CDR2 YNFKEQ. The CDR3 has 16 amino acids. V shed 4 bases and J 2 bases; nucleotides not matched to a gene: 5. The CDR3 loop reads CASSRKTGAGANVLTF. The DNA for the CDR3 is TGTGCCAGCAGCCGAAAAACAGGGGCTGGGGCCAACGTCCTGACTTTC.